What follows is one T cell receptor (beta chain) and its context. Antigen: not known. Vbeta (60) and Jbeta (13) primers were used in the PCR. Assay: immunoSEQ multiplex PCR; the TCRdb copy retains only in-frame clones and omits some. The table records 130,000 to 150,000 clones, roughly three quarters of them present only once. Germline CDR1 and CDR2: SGHTA and FQGTGA. The CDR3 runs to 13 residues. V was trimmed by 5 bases and J by 7 bases, leaving 14 bases between them. The entry originates in a study of cytomegalovirus exposure and HLA in healthy donors. General observations from the study: Prediction of most subjects' HLA-A and HLA-B alleles by TCR beta sequences was reportedly accurate. Later, TCR association rates were found to vary by HLA locus, highest for DRB1 and lowest for HLA-C. Analyzed later, most CMV-associated TCR beta chains appeared HLA-restricted.

The receptor was isolated from a female donor in good health and CMV-seronegative. This chain joins TRBV7-3 and TRBJ1-1; D may be TRBD1 (5 bases). What was sequenced was PBMCs. The CDR3 protein is CASSGGTDREAFF. Here the CDR3 DNA reads TGTGCCAGCAGCGGGGGGACGGACCGTGAAGCTTTCTTT.